Described below is a single TCR beta chain sequence and its context. What it binds is unknown. These data come from a study of OX40 agonist ivuxolimab in advanced cancers. Study-level results: By week 6 at 0.1 to 3.0 mg/kg, blood CD4+ and CD8+ T cells had expanded clonally. Also showing low normalized T-cell clonal expansion were some of the nonresponders.

Using immunoSEQ multiplex PCR, the repertoire was profiled, and TCRdb retains in-frame clones only, with some absent. The table shows approximately 70,000 clones, with 90% to 95% occurring only once. Material: CD4+ or CD8+ T cells sorted from blood, obtained in a trial of the OX40 agonist ivuxolimab. The sequence came from an adult with an advanced solid tumor such as melanoma, head and neck, liver or kidney cancer.

This CDR3 reads CASSTTGAKGNEQFF. DNA of the CDR3: TGCGCCAGCAGCACGACAGGGGCCAAGGGCAATGAGCAGTTCTTC. The rearrangement links TRBV5-1 to TRBJ2-1; TRBD1 matches 8 bases. J gave up 6 bases and V 4 bases, and 9 bases lay outside the gene matches. Germline CDR1 reads SGHRS; CDR2 reads YFSETQ. The CDR3 is made up of 15 amino acids.